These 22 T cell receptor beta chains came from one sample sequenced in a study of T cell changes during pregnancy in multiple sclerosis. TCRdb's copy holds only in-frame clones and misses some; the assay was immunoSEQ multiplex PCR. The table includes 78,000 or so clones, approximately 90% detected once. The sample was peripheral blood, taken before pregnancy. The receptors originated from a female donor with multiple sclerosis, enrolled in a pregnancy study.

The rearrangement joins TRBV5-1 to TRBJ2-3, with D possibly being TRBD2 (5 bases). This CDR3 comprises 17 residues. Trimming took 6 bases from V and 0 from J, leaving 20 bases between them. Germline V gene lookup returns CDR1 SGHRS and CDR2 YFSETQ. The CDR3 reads CASTLREFSFSTDTQYF. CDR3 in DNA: TGCGCCAGCACCTTACGGGAATTTAGTTTTAGCACAGATACGCAGTATTTT.

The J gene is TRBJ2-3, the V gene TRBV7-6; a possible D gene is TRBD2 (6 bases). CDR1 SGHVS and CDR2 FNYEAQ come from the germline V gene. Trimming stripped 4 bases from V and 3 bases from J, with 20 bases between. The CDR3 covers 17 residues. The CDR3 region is CASSSKVGEDSTDTQYF. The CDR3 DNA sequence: TGTGCCAGCAGCTCAAAAGTGGGGGAGGATAGTACAGATACGCAGTATTTT. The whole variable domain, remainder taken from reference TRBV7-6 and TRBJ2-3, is GAGVSQSPRYKVTKRGQDVALRCDPISGHVSLYWYRQALGQGPEFLTYFNYEAQQDKSGLPNDRFSAERPEGSISTLTIQRTEQRDSAMYRCASSSKVGEDSTDTQYFGPGTRLTVL.

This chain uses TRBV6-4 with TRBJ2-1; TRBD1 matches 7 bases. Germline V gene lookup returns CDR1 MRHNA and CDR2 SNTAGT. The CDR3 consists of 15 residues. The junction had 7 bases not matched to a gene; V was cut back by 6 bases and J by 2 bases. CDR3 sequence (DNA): TGTGCCAGCAGCGCAACAGGGGACCCCTACAATGAGCAGTTCTTC. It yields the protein CASSATGDPYNEQFF.

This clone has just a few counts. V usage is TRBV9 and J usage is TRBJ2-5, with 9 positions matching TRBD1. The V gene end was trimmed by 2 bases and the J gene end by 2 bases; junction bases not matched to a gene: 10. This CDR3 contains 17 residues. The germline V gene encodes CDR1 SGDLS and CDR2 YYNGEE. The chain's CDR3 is CASSVGDRAGEQETQYF. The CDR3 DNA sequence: TGTGCCAGCAGCGTGGGGGACAGGGCCGGGGAACAAGAGACCCAGTACTTC.

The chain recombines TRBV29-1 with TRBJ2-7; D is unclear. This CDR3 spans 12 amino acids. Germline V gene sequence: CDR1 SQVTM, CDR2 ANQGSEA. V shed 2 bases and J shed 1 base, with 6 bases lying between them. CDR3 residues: CSVEQSSYEQYF. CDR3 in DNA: TGCAGCGTTGAACAGTCTTCCTACGAGCAGTACTTC.

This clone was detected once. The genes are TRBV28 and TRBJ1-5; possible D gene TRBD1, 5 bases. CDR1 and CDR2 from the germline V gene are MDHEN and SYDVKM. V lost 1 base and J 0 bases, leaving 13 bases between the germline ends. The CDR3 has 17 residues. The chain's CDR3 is CASSLSRGLASNQPQHF. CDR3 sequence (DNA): TGTGCCAGCAGTTTATCCCGGGGGTTGGCTAGCAATCAGCCCCAGCATTTT.

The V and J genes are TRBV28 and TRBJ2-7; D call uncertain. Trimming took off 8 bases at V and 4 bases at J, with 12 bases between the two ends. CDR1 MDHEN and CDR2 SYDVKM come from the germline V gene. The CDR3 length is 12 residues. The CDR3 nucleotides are TGTGCCAGCTCTATACCCCCTTACGAGCAGTACTTC. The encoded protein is CASSIPPYEQYF.

The CDR3 is CASIPLTRTIAYEQYF. The CDR3 nucleotides read TGTGCCAGCATCCCCTTAACTAGAACAATTGCCTACGAGCAGTACTTC. The chain employs TRBV21-1 and TRBJ2-7; the D call in the table, TRBD2, was not verified against the DNA. TRBV21-1 is a pseudogene locus. The CDR3 has 16 residues.

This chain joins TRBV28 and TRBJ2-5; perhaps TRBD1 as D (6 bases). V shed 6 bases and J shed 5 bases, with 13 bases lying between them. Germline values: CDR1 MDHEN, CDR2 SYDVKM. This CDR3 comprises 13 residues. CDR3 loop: CASSRTGSETQYF. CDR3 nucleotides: TGTGCCAGCAGCCGAACAGGGTCCGAGACCCAGTACTTC.

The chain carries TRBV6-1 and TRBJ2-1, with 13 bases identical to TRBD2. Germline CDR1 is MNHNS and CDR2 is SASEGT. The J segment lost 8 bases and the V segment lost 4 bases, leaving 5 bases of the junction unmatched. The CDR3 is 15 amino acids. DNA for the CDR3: TGTGCCAGCAGTGTGACTAGCGGGAGGAGGGATGAGCAGTTCTTC. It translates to CASSVTSGRRDEQFF.

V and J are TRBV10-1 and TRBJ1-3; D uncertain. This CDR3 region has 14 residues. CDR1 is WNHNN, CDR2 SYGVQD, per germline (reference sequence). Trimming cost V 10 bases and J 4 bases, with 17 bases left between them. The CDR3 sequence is CANVRTKNGNTIYF. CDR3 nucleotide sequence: TGCGCCAACGTGAGGACTAAGAACGGAAACACCATATATTTT.

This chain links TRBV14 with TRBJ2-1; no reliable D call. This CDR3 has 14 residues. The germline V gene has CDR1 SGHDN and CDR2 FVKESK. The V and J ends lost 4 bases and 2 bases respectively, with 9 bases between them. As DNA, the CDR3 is TGTGCCAGCAGCCCCTACTCAACCTACAATGAGCAGTTCTTC. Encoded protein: CASSPYSTYNEQFF.

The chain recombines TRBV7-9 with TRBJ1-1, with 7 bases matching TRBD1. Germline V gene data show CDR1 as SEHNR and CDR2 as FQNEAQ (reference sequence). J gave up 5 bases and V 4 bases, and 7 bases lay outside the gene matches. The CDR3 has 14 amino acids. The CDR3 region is CASSSITGATEAFF. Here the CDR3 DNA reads TGTGCCAGCAGCTCCATAACAGGGGCTACTGAAGCTTTCTTT.

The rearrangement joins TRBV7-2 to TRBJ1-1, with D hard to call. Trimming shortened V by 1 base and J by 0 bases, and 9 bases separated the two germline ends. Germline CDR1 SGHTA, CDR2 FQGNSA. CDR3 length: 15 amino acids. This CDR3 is CASSLGEVMNTEAFF. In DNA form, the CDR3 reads TGTGCCAGCAGCTTAGGAGAGGTGATGAACACTGAAGCTTTCTTT.

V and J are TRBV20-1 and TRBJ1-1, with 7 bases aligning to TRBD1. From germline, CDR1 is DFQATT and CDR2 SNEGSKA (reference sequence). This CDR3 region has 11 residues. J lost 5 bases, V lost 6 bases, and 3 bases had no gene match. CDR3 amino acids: CSARGETEAFF. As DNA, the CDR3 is TGCAGTGCCAGGGGGGAGACTGAAGCTTTCTTT.

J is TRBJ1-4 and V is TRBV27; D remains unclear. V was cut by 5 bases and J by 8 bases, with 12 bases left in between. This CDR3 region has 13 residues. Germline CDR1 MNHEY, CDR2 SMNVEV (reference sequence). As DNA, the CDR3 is TGTGCCAGCAGTACCACCCCTCAGGAAAAACTGTTTTTT. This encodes CASSTTPQEKLFF.

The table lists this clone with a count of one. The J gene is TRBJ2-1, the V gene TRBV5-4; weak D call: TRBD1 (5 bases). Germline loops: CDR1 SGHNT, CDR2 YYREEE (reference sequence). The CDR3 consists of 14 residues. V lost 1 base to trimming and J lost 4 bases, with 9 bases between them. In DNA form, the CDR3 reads TGTGCCAGCAGCTTGTCCAGGGCTTACAATGAGCAGTTCTTC. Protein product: CASSLSRAYNEQFF.

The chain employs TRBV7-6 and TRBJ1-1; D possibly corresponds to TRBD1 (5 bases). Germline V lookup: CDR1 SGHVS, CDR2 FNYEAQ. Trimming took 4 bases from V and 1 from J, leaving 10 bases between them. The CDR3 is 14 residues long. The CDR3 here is CASSSLGENTEAFF. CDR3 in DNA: TGTGCCAGCAGCTCCCTAGGGGAGAACACTGAAGCTTTCTTT.

The DNA for the CDR3 is TGTGCCAGTAGTATAGGGGGAGTAGCCGCAGATACGCAGTATTTT. Translation: CASSIGGVAADTQYF. V usage is TRBV19 and J usage is TRBJ2-3; tentative D call: TRBD2 (5 bases). Trimming removed 1 base from V and 4 bases from J, with 12 bases in between. The CDR3 covers 15 residues. Germline V CDR1 and CDR2: LNHDA, SQIVND (reference sequence).

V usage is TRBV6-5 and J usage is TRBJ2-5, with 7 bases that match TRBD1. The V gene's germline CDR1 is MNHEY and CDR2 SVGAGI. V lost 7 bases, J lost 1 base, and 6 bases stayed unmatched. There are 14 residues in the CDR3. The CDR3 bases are TGTGCCAGCAACCCGACAGGGTCCCAAGAGACCCAGTACTTC. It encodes CASNPTGSQETQYF.

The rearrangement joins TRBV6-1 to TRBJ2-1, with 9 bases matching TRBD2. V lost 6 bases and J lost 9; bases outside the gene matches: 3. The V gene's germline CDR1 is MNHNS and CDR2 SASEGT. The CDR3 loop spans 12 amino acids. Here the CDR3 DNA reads TGTGCCAGCAGGGGGACTAGCCTTGAGCAGTTCTTC. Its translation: CASRGTSLEQFF.

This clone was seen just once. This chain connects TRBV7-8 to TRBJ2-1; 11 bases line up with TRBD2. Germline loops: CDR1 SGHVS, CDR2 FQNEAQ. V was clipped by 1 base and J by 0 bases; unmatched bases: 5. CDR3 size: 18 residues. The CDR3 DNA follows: TGTGCCAGCAGCTTAGTTAGGACTAGCGGGTTCTCCTACAATGAGCAGTTCTTC. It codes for CASSLVRTSGFSYNEQFF.